This is a list of T cell receptor beta chains from one sample in a study of T cells in Graves' hyperthyroidism and ophthalmopathy. TCRdb independently ran MiXCR on the multiplex PCR reads; one entry per CDR3 protein. The profile shows around 700,000 distinct CDR3 sequences, about 35% of them singletons. The sequenced sample consisted of blood. These receptors originate from a woman in her thirties or forties with Graves' hyperthyroidism. Each CDR3 is given with its conserved first and last residue. D genes are given only for firm matches. Rows give clone size only sometimes, using once, few, many, or a class for an expanded clone.

j_call	d_call	v_call	clone_size	cdr3_aa	cdr3_nt
TRBJ2-3	.	TRBV10-3	.	CAISESGPGTGTDTQYF	TGTGCCATCAGTGAGTCGGGCCCCGGGACGGGCACAGATACGCAGTATTTT
TRBJ1-1	TRBD1	TRBV6-5	.	CASSFWTGGSTEAFF	TGTGCCAGCAGTTTCTGGACAGGAGGTTCGACTGAAGCTTTCTTT
TRBJ2-5	.	TRBV9	.	CASSYQDTQYF	TGTGCCAGCAGCTATCAGGATACGCAGTACTTC
TRBJ2-5	TRBD2	TRBV2	few	CASKLAGWYQETQYF	TGTGCCAGCAAACTAGCGGGATGGTACCAAGAGACCCAGTACTTC
TRBJ1-1	.	TRBV19	many	CASSSGRPNTEAFF	TGTGCCAGTAGTTCGGGACGCCCAAACACTGAAGCTTTCTTT
TRBJ1-2	.	TRBV6-2/TRBV6-3	once	CASSLHPDYGYTF	TGTGCCAGCAGTCTCCACCCCGACTATGGCTACACCTTC
TRBJ1-2	.	TRBV7-2	many	CASSLGVDYGYTF	TGTGCCAGCAGCCTTGGAGTGGACTATGGCTACACCTTC
TRBJ2-7	.	TRBV12-3/TRBV12-4	.	CASRPGPTGWQYF	TGTGCCAGCAGACCTGGGCCTACCGGGTGGCAGTACTTC
TRBJ2-7	.	TRBV7-9	few	CASSLRTAASYEQYF	TGTGCCAGCAGCTTGAGGACAGCAGCATCCTACGAGCAGTACTTC
TRBJ1-4	TRBD1	TRBV10-2	many	CASRRGQGAYLNEKLFF	TGCGCCAGCAGGAGGGGACAGGGGGCCTACCTTAATGAAAAACTGTTTTTT
TRBJ1-1	.	TRBV5-6	.	CASNTGPGTEAFF	TGTGCCAGCAATACAGGGCCGGGCACTGAAGCTTTCTTT
TRBJ1-3	.	TRBV5-1	many	CASSLGYGNTIYF	TGCGCCAGCAGCTTAGGGTACGGGAACACCATATATTTT
TRBJ2-5	.	TRBV10-3	many	CAISVGGRETQYF	TGTGCCATCAGTGTGGGCGGAAGAGAGACCCAGTACTTC
TRBJ1-2	.	TRBV6-5	.	CASSSTPRGYTF	TGTGCCAGCAGCTCAACCCCCCGGGGCTACACCTTC
TRBJ1-1	TRBD1	TRBV20-1	.	CSARDWQGVGTEAFF	TGCAGTGCTAGAGATTGGCAGGGGGTGGGCACTGAAGCTTTCTTT
TRBJ1-1	TRBD1	TRBV3-1	few	CASSLWTGAMNTEAFF	TGTGCCAGCAGTCTCTGGACAGGGGCAATGAACACTGAAGCTTTCTTT
TRBJ2-7	TRBD2	TRBV20-1	.	CSAMGLAGGKQYF	TGCAGTGCTATGGGGCTAGCGGGGGGGAAGCAGTACTTC